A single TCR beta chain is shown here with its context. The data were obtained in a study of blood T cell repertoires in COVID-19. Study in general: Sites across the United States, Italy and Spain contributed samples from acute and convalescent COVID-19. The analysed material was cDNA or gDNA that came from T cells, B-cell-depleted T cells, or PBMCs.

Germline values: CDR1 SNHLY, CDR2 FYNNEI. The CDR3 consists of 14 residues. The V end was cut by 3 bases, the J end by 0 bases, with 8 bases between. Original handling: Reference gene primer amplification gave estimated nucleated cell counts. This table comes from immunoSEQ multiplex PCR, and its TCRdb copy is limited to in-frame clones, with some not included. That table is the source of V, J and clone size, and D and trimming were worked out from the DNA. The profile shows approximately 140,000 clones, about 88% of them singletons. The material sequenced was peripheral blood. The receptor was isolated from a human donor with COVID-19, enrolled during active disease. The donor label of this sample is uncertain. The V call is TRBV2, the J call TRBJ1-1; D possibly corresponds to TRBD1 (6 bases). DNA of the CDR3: TGTGCCAGCAGTGATTGGACAGTGAACACTGAAGCTTTCTTT. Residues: CASSDWTVNTEAFF.